This T cell receptor beta chain was documented in a study of blood T cell repertoires in COVID-19. The overall study: PBMCs, B-cell-depleted T cells, or T cells provided the cDNA or gDNA that made up the material.

Assay used: immunoSEQ multiplex PCR; TCRdb lists only in-frame clones, some missing. The sample holds 280,000 or so clones; 85% to 90% are singletons and the top ten take roughly 1.5%. Germline-derived CDR1 and CDR2 are LNHDA and SQIVND (reference sequence). Germline trimming cut 7 bases from V and 4 bases from J; bases unmatched to any gene: 6. There are 15 residues in the CDR3. Participants had their cohort set by participant-reported clinical history. This clone appeared once. The V call is TRBV19, the J call TRBJ2-1; TRBD2 matches 11 bases. Sequencing was carried out using PBMCs or T cells enriched from blood (not recorded which). This clonotype was sampled from a woman between 18 and 29 years old with acute COVID-19. The chain's CDR3 is CASKIGTSGYNEQFF. CDR3 nucleotides: TGTGCCAGTAAGATCGGGACTAGCGGATACAATGAGCAGTTCTTC.